A single sample gave rise to the 8 T cell receptor beta chains below, sequenced in a study of early T cells in non-severe SARS-CoV-2 infection. From the 5' RACE reads, TCRdb called clonotypes with MiXCR, one entry per CDR3 protein. The sample lists tens of thousands of distinct CDR3 sequences, less than 9.5% occurring once. The sample comprised whole blood. These TCRs come from an adult who was a healthcare worker with PCR-confirmed SARS-CoV-2 infection or an uninfected control (not recorded which).

This clonotype was observed many times. The chain combines TRBV10-3 with TRBJ1-5; TRBD1 is a possible D gene (5 bases). V shed 11 bases and J shed 5 bases, with 19 bases lying between them. CDR1 and CDR2 (germline): ENHRY, SYGVKD. CDR3 size: 14 residues. The DNA for the CDR3 is TGTGCCTCAGGGAAGCAGGGAGAGTATCAGCCCCAGCATTTT. It specifies CASGKQGEYQPQHF.

This clonotype was seen a handful of times. The chain is built from TRBV2 and TRBJ2-1, with no clear D. The V end was cut by 10 bases, the J end by 4 bases, with 14 bases between. The CDR3 runs to 13 residues. Germline lookup yields CDR1 SNHLY and CDR2 FYNNEI. In DNA, the CDR3 is TGTGCCACCACGTCCGACCATTACAATGAGCAGTTCTTC. It is translated as CATTSDHYNEQFF. The complete variable domain, with remaining parts taken from reference TRBV2 and TRBJ2-1, reads EPEVTQTPSHQVTQMGQEVILRCVPISNHLYFYWYRQILGQKVEFLVSFYNNEISEKSEIFDDQFSVERPDGSNFTLKIRSTKLEDSAMYFCATTSDHYNEQFFGPGTRLTVL.

The J gene is TRBJ2-1, the V gene TRBV20-1; 9 positions agree with TRBD1. Germline V lookup: CDR1 DFQATT, CDR2 SNEGSKA (reference sequence). The CDR3 sequence is 15 residues long. The junction had 13 bases not matched to a gene; V was cut back by 3 bases and J by 10 bases. CDR3 sequence: CSASHRDRASREQFF. Here the CDR3 DNA reads TGCAGTGCTAGCCACCGGGACAGGGCCTCCAGGGAGCAGTTCTTC.

The CDR3 DNA follows: TGTGCCAGCAGCTTGACTAGCGGGAGAGAAGAGACCCAGTACTTC. Translated, it gives CASSLTSGREETQYF. V and J are TRBV5-6 and TRBJ2-5; 11 nucleotides match TRBD2. V lost 1 base to trimming and J lost 3 bases; unmatched junction nucleotides: 2. CDR3 length: 15 residues. Germline V gene data show CDR1 as SGHDT and CDR2 as YYEEEE.

This clonotype was seen ten or more times. The rearrangement uses TRBV6-2 or TRBV6-3 and TRBJ2-1; TRBD2 matches at 11 bases. Unmatched junction bases numbered 10, after V lost 2 bases and J lost 4 bases. The CDR3 loop spans 18 amino acids. Germline CDR1 MNHEY, CDR2 SVGEGT. The DNA of the CDR3 is TGTGCCAGCAGTTACCCTACTAGCGGGAGAAGTCTTTACAATGAGCAGTTCTTC. It is translated as CASSYPTSGRSLYNEQFF.

The genes are TRBV20-1 and TRBJ1-4; possible D gene TRBD1, 5 bases. CDR1 and CDR2 (germline): DFQATT, SNEGSKA (reference sequence). The CDR3 totals 15 residues. V lost 0 bases to trimming and J lost 7 bases, with 15 bases between them. The CDR3 reads CSARDVDTWSEKLFF. CDR3 DNA sequence: TGCAGTGCTAGAGATGTGGACACCTGGAGTGAAAAACTGTTTTTT.

The chain employs TRBV29-1 and TRBJ2-7; D gene unclear. Trimming stripped 1 base from V and 6 bases from J, with 10 bases between. The CDR3 runs to 12 residues. Germline V lookup: CDR1 SQVTM, CDR2 ANQGSEA. DNA for the CDR3: TGCAGCGTTGAAGTGGTAGCTCTCGAGCAGTACTTC. As protein: CSVEVVALEQYF.

Only a few counts were recorded for this clonotype. The rearrangement uses TRBV5-4 and TRBJ2-2; 7 nucleotides agree with TRBD2. Germline V lookup: CDR1 SGHNT, CDR2 YYREEE (reference sequence). V shed 3 bases, J shed 1 base, and the junction held 6 bases outside the gene matches. There are 16 residues in the CDR3. The CDR3 reads CASSSSTSRNTGELFF. The CDR3 coding sequence is TGTGCCAGCAGCTCCTCGACTAGCAGGAACACCGGGGAGCTGTTTTTT. Looking up the rest from reference TRBV5-4 and TRBJ2-2 gives the full variable domain: ETGVTQSPTHLIKTRGQQVTLRCSSQSGHNTVSWYQQALGQGPQFIFQYYREEENGRGNFPPRFSGLQFPNYSSELNVNALELDDSALYLCASSSSTSRNTGELFFGEGSRLTVL.